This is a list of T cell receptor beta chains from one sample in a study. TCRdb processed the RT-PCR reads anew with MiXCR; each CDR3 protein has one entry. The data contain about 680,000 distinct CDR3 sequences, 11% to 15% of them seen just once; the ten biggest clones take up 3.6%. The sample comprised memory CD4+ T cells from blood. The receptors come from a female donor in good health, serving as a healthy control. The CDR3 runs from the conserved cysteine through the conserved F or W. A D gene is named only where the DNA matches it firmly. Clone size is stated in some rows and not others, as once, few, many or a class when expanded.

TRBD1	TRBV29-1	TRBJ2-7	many	TGCAGCGGAGGGACAGGGCTTGGGGAGCAGTACTTC	CSGGTGLGEQYF
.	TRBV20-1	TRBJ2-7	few	TGCAGTGCTCCCCAAAGCGGGTCCGCCTACGAGCAGTACTTC	CSAPQSGSAYEQYF
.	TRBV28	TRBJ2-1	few	TGTGCCAGTCCGGACAGAAACAATGAGCAGTTCTTC	CASPDRNNEQFF
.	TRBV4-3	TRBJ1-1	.	TGCGCCAGCAGCCAAATCACAGGGTCCACTGAAGCTTTCTTT	CASSQITGSTEAFF
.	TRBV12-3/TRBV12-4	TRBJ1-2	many	TGTGCCAGCAGAGCTAGACAGTCTTGGGGCTACACCTTC	CASRARQSWGYTF
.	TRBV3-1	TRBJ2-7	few	TGTGCCAGCAGCCAAGCCGGCAGGGGCTCCGAGCAGTACTTC	CASSQAGRGSEQYF
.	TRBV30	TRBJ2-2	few	TGTGCCTGGAACCTCGGACGGGCCACCGGGGAGCTGTTTTTT	CAWNLGRATGELFF
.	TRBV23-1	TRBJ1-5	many	TGCGCCAGCAGCGACAGGCGTTTGTATAGCAATCAGCCCCAGCATTTT	CASSDRRLYSNQPQHF
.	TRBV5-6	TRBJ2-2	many	TGTGCCAGCAGCCGGCTTTTTACTCAGGGGGGCCACACCGGGGAGCTGTTTTTT	CASSRLFTQGGHTGELFF
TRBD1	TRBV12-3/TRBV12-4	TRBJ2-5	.	TGTGCCAGCAACGACAGGGGGGGGCAAGAGACCCAGTACTTC	CASNDRGGQETQYF
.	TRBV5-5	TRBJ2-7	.	TGTGCCAGCAGCTCGAGGACTACAGGGGTGGCCGAGCAGTACTTC	CASSSRTTGVAEQYF
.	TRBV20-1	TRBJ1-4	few	TGCAGTGCATCCCGGGGGTGGAATGAAAAACTGTTTTTT	CSASRGWNEKLFF
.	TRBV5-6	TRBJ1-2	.	TGTGCCAGCAGCCCCGATGACAGCTATGATGGCTACACCTTC	CASSPDDSYDGYTF
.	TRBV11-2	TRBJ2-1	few	TGTGCCAGCAGCTTAGGTGGGTCTCCGAACAATGAGCAGTTCTTC	CASSLGGSPNNEQFF
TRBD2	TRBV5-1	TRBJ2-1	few	TGCGCCAGCAGCGGTAGGACTAGCGGGAATTACAATGAGCAGTTCTTC	CASSGRTSGNYNEQFF
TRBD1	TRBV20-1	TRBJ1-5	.	TGCAGTGCCCCACCCCGGACAGGTAATAGCAATCAGCCCCAGCATTTT	CSAPPRTGNSNQPQHF
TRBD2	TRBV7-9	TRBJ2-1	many	TGTGCCAGCAGCCCAGGGACTAGCGGGTTCATCGATGAGCAGTTCTTC	CASSPGTSGFIDEQFF
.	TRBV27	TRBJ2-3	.	TGTGCCAGCAGTTTTCACCTAGTATCTAGCACAGATACGCAGTATTTT	CASSFHLVSSTDTQYF
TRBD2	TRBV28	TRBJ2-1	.	TGTGCCAGCAGTCCTAGCGGGGGGGACTCCTACAATGAGCAGTTCTTC	CASSPSGGDSYNEQFF
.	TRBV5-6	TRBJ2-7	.	TGTGCCAGCAGCTCGACCCAATCTCTTAGCGGAACCTTTCGCGAGCAGTACTTC	CASSSTQSLSGTFREQYF
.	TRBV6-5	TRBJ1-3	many	TGTGCCAGCAGTTACTCTTTCAGGGGTACAGCGGGAAACACCATATATTTT	CASSYSFRGTAGNTIYF
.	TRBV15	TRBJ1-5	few	TGTGCCACCAGCAGAGATCCGGAGTATAGCAATCAGCCCCAGCATTTT	CATSRDPEYSNQPQHF
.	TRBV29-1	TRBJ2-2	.	TGCAGCGTGGGTGGAGGGGAGCTGTTTTTT	CSVGGGELFF
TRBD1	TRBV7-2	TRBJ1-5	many	TGTGCCAGCAGTCGACAGGGGGCCTTGAGCAATCAGCCCCAGCATTTT	CASSRQGALSNQPQHF
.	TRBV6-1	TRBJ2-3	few	TGTGCCAGCAGTTCGCTTCCTGATACGCAGTATTTT	CASSSLPDTQYF
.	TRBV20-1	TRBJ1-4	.	TGCAGTGCCACGAGATATGGGGATGCAACTAATGAAAAACTGTTTTTT	CSATRYGDATNEKLFF
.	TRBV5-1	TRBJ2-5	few	TGCGCCAGCATGACCCAAGAGACCCAGTACTTC	CASMTQETQYF
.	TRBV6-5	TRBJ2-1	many	TGTGCCAGCAGTTATCCCGGGGGGCGGAATGAGCAGTTCTTC	CASSYPGGRNEQFF
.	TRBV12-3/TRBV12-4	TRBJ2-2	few	TGTGCCAGCAGACTGGGCGGGGAGCTGTTTTTT	CASRLGGELFF
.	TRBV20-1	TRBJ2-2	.	TGCAGTGCTGGAAGACCGACAGCAATATACACCGGGGAGCTGTTTTTT	CSAGRPTAIYTGELFF
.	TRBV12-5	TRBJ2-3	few	TGTGCTAGTGGTCACCGGGGGGGTCAGGGGGTAAGGACAGATACGCAGTATTTT	CASGHRGGQGVRTDTQYF
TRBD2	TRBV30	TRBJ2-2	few	TGTGCCTGGAGTGTACTGGGAGGGGCCTACACCGGGGAGCTGTTTTTT	CAWSVLGGAYTGELFF
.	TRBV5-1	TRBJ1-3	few	TGCGCCAGCAGACTGACACCTGGAAACACCATATATTTT	CASRLTPGNTIYF
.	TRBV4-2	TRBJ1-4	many	TGTGCCAGCAGCCCGGGAGGGACTGAAAAACTGTTTTTT	CASSPGGTEKLFF
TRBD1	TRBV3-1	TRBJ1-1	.	TGTGCCAGCAGCCAACAGACAGGGAGGACTGAAGCTTTCTTT	CASSQQTGRTEAFF
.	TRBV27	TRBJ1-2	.	TGTGCCAGCAGTAAAGTATCAGGAGGCTACACCTTC	CASSKVSGGYTF